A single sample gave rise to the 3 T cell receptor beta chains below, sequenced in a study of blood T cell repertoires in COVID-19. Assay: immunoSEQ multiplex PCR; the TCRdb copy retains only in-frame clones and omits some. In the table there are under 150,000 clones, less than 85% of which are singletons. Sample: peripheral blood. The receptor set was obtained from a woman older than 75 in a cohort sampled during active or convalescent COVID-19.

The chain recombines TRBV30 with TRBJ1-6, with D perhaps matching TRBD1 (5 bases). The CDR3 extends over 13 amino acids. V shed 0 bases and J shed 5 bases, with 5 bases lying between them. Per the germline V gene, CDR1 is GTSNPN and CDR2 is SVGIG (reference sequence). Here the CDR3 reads CAWSVQDNSPLHF. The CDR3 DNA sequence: TGTGCCTGGAGTGTACAGGATAATTCACCCCTCCACTTT.

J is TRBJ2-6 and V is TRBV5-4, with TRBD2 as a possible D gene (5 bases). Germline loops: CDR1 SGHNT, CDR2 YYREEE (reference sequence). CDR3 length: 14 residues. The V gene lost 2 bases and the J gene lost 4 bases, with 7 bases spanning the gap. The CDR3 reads CASSFPGGANVLTF. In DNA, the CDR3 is TGTGCCAGCAGCTTCCCGGGAGGGGCCAACGTCCTGACTTTC.

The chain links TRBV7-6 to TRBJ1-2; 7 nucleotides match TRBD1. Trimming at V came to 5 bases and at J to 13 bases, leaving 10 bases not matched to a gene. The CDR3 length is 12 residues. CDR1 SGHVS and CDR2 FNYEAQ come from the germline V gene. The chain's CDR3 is CASSPDRVWLTF. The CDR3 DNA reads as TGTGCCAGCAGCCCTGACAGGGTCTGGCTCACCTTC.